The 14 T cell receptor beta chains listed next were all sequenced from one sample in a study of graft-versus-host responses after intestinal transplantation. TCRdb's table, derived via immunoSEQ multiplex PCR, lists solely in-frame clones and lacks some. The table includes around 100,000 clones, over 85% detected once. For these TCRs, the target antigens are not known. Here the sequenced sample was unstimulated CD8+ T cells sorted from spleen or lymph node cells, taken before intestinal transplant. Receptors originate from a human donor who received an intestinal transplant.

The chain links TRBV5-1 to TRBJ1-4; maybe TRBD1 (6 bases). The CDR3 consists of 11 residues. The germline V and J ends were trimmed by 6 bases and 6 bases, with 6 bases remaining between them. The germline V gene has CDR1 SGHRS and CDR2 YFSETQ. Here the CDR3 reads CASKGDEKLFF. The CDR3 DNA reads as TGCGCCAGCAAGGGGGATGAAAAACTGTTTTTT.

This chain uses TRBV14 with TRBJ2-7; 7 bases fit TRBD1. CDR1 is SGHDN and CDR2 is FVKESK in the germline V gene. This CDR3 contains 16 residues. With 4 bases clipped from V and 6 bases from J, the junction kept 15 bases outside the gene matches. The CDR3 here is CASSPRFEGATGEQYF. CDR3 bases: TGTGCCAGCAGCCCCCGATTTGAGGGGGCGACAGGCGAGCAGTACTTC.

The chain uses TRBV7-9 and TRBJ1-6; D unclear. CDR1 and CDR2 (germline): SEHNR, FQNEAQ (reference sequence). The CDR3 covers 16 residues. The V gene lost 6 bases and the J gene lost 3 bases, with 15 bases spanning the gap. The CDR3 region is CASSERTSLYNSPLHF. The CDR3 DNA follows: TGTGCCAGCAGTGAGAGGACCTCCCTCTATAATTCACCCCTCCACTTT.

The CDR3 region has the DNA TGTGCCAGCAGCTGGGAGCGGGGCCTGAACACCGGGGAGCTGTTTTTT. Protein product: CASSWERGLNTGELFF. The gene calls are TRBV5-6 and TRBJ2-2; 7 nucleotides agree with TRBD2. The ends lost 3 bases at V and 1 base at J; junction bases unmatched: 6. Germline V CDR1 and CDR2: SGHDT, YYEEEE. CDR3 length: 16 amino acids.

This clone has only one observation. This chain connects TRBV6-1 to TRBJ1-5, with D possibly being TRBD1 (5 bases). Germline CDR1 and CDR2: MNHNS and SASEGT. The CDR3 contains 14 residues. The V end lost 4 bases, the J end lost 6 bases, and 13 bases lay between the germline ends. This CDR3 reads CASSGRQWPQPQHF. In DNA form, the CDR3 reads TGTGCCAGCAGTGGAAGACAGTGGCCTCAGCCCCAGCATTTT.

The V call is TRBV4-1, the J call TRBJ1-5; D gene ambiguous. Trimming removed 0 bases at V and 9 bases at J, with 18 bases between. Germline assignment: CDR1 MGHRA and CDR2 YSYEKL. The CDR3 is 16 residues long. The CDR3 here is CASSQDRVSGMTPQHF. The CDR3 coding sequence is TGCGCCAGCAGCCAAGATCGCGTAAGCGGGATGACGCCCCAGCATTTT.

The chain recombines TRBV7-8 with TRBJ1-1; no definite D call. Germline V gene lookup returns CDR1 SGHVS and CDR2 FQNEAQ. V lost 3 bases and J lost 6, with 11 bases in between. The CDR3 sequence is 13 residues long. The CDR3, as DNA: TGTGCCAGCAGCTTTGACCCCGGAGCTGAAGCTTTCTTT. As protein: CASSFDPGAEAFF.

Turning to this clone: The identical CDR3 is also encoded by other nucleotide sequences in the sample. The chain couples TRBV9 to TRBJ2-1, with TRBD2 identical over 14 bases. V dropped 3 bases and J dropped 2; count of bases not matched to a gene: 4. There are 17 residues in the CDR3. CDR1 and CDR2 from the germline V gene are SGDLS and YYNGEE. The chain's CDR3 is CASSETSGGATYNEQFF. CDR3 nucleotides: TGTGCCAGCAGCGAGACTAGCGGGGGGGCAACCTACAATGAGCAGTTCTTC.

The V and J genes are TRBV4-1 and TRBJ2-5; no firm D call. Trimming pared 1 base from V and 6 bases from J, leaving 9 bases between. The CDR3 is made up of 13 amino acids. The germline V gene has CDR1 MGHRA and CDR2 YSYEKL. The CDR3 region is CASSQGKAQTQYF. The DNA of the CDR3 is TGCGCCAGCAGCCAAGGGAAAGCCCAGACCCAGTACTTC.

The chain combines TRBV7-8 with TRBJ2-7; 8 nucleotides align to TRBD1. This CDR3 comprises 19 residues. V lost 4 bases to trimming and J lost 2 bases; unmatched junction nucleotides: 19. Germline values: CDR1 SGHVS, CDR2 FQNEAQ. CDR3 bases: TGTGCCAGCAGCTCGGAAGTGGCAGGTCGGGACAGGAGCCCCTACGAGCAGTACTTC. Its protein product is CASSSEVAGRDRSPYEQYF.

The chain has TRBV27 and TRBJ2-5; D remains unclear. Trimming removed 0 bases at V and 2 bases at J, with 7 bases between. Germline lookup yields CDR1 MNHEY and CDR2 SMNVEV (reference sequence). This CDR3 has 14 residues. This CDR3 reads CASSLSPLQETQYF. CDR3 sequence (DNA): TGTGCCAGCAGTTTATCCCCCCTTCAAGAGACCCAGTACTTC.

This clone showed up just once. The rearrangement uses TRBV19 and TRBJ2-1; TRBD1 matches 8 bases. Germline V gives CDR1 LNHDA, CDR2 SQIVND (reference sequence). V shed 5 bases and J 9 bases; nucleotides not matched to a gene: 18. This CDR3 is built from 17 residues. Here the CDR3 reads CASSSARGLSLIAEQFF. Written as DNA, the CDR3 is TGTGCCAGTAGTTCGGCCAGGGGGCTATCGTTAATCGCTGAGCAGTTCTTC.

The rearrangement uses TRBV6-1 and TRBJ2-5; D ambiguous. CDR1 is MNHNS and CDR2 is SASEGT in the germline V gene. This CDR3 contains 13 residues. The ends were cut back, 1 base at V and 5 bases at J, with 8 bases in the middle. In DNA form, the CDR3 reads TGTGCCAGCAGTGAAGAAGGGCTGGAGACCCAGTACTTC. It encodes CASSEEGLETQYF.

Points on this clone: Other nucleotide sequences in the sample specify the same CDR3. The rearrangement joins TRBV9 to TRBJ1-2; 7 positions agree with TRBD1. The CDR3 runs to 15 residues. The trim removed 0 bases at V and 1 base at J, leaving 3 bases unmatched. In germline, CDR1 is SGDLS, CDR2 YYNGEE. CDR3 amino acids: CASSVGGQRNYGYTF. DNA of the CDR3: TGTGCCAGCAGCGTAGGGGGACAGCGTAACTATGGCTACACCTTC.